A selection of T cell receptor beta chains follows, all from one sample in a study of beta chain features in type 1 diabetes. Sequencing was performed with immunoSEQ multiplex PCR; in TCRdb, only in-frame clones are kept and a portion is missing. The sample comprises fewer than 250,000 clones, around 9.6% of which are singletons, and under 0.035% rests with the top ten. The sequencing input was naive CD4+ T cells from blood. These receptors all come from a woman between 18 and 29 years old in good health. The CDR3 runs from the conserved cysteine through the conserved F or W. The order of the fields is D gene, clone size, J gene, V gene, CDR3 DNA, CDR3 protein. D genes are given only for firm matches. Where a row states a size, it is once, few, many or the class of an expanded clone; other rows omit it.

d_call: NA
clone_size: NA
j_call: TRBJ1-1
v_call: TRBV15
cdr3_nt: TGTGCCACCAGCAGAGCTCTGCAGGGGTTTTTGACTGAAGCTTTCTTT
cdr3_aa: CATSRALQGFLTEAFF

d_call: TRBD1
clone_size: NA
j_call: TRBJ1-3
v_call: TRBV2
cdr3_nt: TGTGCCAGCAGCGGACAGGGGAGTGGAAACACCATATATTTT
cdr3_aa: CASSGQGSGNTIYF

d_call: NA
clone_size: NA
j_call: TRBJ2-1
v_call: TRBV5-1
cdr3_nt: TGCGCCAGCAGCTTGCGGGAATCCTACAATGAGCAGTTCTTC
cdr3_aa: CASSLRESYNEQFF

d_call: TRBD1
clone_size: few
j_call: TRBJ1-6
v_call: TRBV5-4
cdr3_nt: TGTGCCAGCAGCTTGGGGGACAGAAATTCACCCCTCCACTTT
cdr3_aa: CASSLGDRNSPLHF

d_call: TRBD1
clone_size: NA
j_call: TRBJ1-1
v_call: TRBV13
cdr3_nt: TGTGCCAGCAGCCCGTGGACAGGGTTGGGCACTGAAGCTTTCTTT
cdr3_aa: CASSPWTGLGTEAFF

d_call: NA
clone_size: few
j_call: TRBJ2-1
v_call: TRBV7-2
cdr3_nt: TGTGCCAGCAGCTTAGCCAGTTTAGAGGCAAATGAGCAGTTCTTC
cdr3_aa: CASSLASLEANEQFF

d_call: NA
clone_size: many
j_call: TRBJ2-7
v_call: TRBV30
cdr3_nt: TGTGCCTGGAGACTAGGGTACAGGGAATACGAGCAGTACTTC
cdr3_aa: CAWRLGYREYEQYF

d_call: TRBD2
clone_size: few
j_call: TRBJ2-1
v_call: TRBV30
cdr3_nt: TGTGCCTGGAGTAAGACTAGCGGGGGGACTTATGAGCAGTTCTTC
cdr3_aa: CAWSKTSGGTYEQFF

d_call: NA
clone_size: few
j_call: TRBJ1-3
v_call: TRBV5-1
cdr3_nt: TGCGCCAGCAGCTTCTGGGGTAGCGACGGAAACACCATATATTTT
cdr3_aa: CASSFWGSDGNTIYF

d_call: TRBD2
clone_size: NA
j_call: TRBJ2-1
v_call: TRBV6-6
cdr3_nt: TGTGCCAGCAGTTTTAGCGGGGGGAACTACAATGAGCAGTTCTTC
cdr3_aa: CASSFSGGNYNEQFF

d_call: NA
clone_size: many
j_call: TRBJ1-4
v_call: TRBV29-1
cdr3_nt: TGCAGCGCCGCAACAGGGCTAGGTGAAAAACTGTTTTTT
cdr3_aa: CSAATGLGEKLFF

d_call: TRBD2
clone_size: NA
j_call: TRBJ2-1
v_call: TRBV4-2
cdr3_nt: TGTGCCAGCAGCCAAGATCGCGCTAGCGGGAGTAATGAGCAGTTCTTC
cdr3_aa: CASSQDRASGSNEQFF

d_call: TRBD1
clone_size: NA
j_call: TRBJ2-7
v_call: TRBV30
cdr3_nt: TGTGCCTGGAACAGGGGGTTAGCCTACGAGCAGTACTTC
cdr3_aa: CAWNRGLAYEQYF

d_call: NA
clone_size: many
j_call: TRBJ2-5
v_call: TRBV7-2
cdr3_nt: TGTGCCAGCAGCTTGGGAGGGACCCAGTACTTC
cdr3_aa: CASSLGGTQYF

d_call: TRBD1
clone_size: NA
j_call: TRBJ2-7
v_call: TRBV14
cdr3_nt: TGTGCCAGCAGCCAAGAAAAGGGACAGGGCTTCTACGAGCAGTACTTC
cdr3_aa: CASSQEKGQGFYEQYF

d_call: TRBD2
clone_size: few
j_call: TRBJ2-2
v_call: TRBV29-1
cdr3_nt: TGCAGCGTTGTAAGCGGCGGGAGGGCCTTCTCCGGGGAGCTGTTTTTT
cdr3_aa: CSVVSGGRAFSGELFF

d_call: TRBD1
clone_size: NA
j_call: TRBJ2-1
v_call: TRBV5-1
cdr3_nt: TGCGCCAGCAGCTTGGGGGACAGGCCCTACAATGAGCAGTTCTTC
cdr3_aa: CASSLGDRPYNEQFF

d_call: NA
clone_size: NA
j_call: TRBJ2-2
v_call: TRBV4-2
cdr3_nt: TGTGCCAGCAGCCAAGATCAAAGCGAGGCCAGCCGGGCCGGGGAGCTGTTTTTT
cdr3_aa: CASSQDQSEASRAGELFF

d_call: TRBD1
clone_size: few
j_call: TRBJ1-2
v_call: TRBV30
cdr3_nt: TGTGCCTGTACAAGGGGGCCAATTGAAAACTATGGCTACACCTTC
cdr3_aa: CACTRGPIENYGYTF

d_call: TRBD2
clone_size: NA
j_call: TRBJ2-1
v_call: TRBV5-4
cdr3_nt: TGTGCCAGCAGCTTGGAAGCGGGAGAGGGGAATGAGCAGTTCTTC
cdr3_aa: CASSLEAGEGNEQFF

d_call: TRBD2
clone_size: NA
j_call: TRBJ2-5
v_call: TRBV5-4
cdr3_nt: TGTGCCAGCAGCCTATCGGGGGGGGAGACCCAGTACTTC
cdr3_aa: CASSLSGGETQYF

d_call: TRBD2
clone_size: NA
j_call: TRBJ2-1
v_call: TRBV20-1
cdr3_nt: TGCAGTGCAGGGGAGGGCGATGAGCAGTTCTTC
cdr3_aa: CSAGEGDEQFF

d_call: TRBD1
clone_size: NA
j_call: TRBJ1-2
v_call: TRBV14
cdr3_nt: TGTGCCAGCAGCCAAGCTTCAGGGGGAGGCTACACCTTC
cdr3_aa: CASSQASGGGYTF

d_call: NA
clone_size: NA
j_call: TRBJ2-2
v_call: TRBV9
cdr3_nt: TGTGCCAGCAGCGTAGTAGGGGCCGGGGAGCTGTTTTTT
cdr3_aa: CASSVVGAGELFF

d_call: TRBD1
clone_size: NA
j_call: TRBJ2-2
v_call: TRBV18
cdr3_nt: TGTGCCAGCTCACGTGAGACAGGGGAGACCGGGGAGCTGTTTTTT
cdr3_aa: CASSRETGETGELFF

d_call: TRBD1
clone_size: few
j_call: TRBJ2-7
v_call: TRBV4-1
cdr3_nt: TGCGCCAGCAGCCAAGTACTGGACAGGGGGTTTCCCTACGAGCAGTACTTC
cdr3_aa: CASSQVLDRGFPYEQYF

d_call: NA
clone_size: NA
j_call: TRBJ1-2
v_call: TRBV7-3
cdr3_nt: TGTGCCAGCAGCTTTTCCCAGGGAAACTATGGCTACACCTTC
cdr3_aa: CASSFSQGNYGYTF